The T cell receptor beta chain under discussion was sequenced for a study of OX40 agonist ivuxolimab in advanced cancers. For the study at large: At doses from 0.01 to 10 mg/kg, patients were given intravenous ivuxolimab every 2 weeks.

Whole-study results and caveats: The CD4+ and CD8+ T cells in the blood had expanded clonally by week 6 at 0.1 to 3.0 mg/kg.

To note about this clone: Antigen unknown.

Trimming left V 1 base short and J 0 bases short, with 9 bases between. This CDR3 spans 15 amino acids. CDR1 is SGHAT and CDR2 is FQNNGV in the germline V gene. Here immunoSEQ multiplex PCR was the method, and the copy in TCRdb shows in-frame clones only, minus some. This sample yields under 90,000 clones, of which roughly 86% are seen a single time; 0.85% to 1% belongs to the top ten. This sequence originates from an adult with an advanced solid tumor such as melanoma, head and neck, liver or kidney cancer. V and J are TRBV11-2 and TRBJ1-1, with D uncertain. The input for sequencing was CD4+ or CD8+ T cells sorted from blood, taken in a trial of the OX40 agonist ivuxolimab. In DNA form, the CDR3 reads TGTGCCAGCAGCTTAGCTCTCAGCCTGAACACTGAAGCTTTCTTT. Amino acids: CASSLALSLNTEAFF.